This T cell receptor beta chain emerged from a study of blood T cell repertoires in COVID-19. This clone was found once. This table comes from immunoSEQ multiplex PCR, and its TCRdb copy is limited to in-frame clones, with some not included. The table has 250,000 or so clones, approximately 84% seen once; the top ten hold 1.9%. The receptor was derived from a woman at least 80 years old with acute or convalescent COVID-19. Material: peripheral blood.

The CDR3 region is CASGVNTEAFF. The CDR3 DNA reads as TGTGCCTCCGGAGTGAACACTGAAGCTTTCTTT. The J gene is TRBJ1-1, the V gene TRBV6-5, with D uncertain. The CDR3 extends over 11 amino acids. Trimming removed 11 bases at V and 0 bases at J, with 7 bases between. From germline, CDR1 is MNHEY and CDR2 SVGAGI.